The 13 T cell receptor beta chains below come from one sample, sequenced in a study of cytomegalovirus exposure and HLA in healthy donors. Primers included in the PCR were 60 Vbeta and 13 Jbeta primers. Libraries were prepared by immunoSEQ multiplex PCR; TCRdb keeps only in-frame clonotypes and omits some of them. The sample includes over 100,000 clones, about two thirds seen only once; the top ten take 8.5% to 9.5%. Sequences were obtained from PBMCs. The receptors shown here come from a man aged 25 to 45 in good health and CMV-seropositive.

J is TRBJ2-1 and V is TRBV29-1, with a possible D match to TRBD2 (6 bases). Germline CDR1 reads SQVTM; CDR2 reads ANQGSEA. The CDR3 extends over 14 amino acids. Trimming took off 6 bases at V and 4 bases at J, with 16 bases between the two ends. CDR3 protein: CSVLAGNRYNEQFF. The CDR3 coding sequence is TGCAGCGTGCTGGCGGGGAATCGTTACAATGAGCAGTTCTTC.

The rearrangement links TRBV28 to TRBJ2-1, with TRBD1 matching 7 bases. This CDR3 has 15 amino acids. V was clipped by 6 bases and J by 0 bases; unmatched bases: 5. The germline CDR1 and CDR2 sequences are MDHEN and SYDVKM. CDR3 in DNA: TGTGCCAGCAGCCTACAGGGGAGCTCCTACAATGAGCAGTTCTTC. Translation: CASSLQGSSYNEQFF.

The chain is built from TRBV29-1 and TRBJ2-2, with a weak D call TRBD2 (6 bases). Germline V gene sequence: CDR1 SQVTM, CDR2 ANQGSEA. V lost 7 bases, J lost 6 bases, and 6 bases lay in between. The CDR3 covers 10 residues. This CDR3 is CSASAGELFF. The CDR3 bases are TGCAGCGCTAGCGCCGGGGAGCTGTTTTTT.

This chain joins TRBV18 and TRBJ1-1; tentatively, D is TRBD1 (5 bases). This CDR3 is built from 13 residues. V gave up 4 bases and J gave up 4 bases, with 10 bases separating them. The V gene's germline CDR1 is KGHSH and CDR2 LQKENI. The DNA for the CDR3 is TGTGCCAGCTCACTAAGACAGATCACTGAAGCTTTCTTT. Protein sequence: CASSLRQITEAFF.

This clone was picked up one time. This chain connects TRBV27 to TRBJ2-7; the D is unclear. The CDR3 is made up of 16 amino acids. Per the germline V gene, CDR1 is MNHEY and CDR2 is SMNVEV (reference sequence). The V end lost 4 bases, the J end lost 1 base, and 17 bases lay between the germline ends. Here the CDR3 DNA reads TGTGCCAGCAGTTCCACCGCCAGGCCCCCTTCCTACGAGCAGTACTTC. This sequence encodes CASSSTARPPSYEQYF.

The chain links TRBV6-6 to TRBJ2-1, with TRBD1 matching 9 bases. J gave up 9 bases and V 7 bases, and 10 bases lay outside the gene matches. Germline V CDR1 and CDR2: MNHNY, SVGAGI (reference sequence). The CDR3 loop spans 14 amino acids. DNA for the CDR3: TGTGCCAGCACTTTGGGGGACAGGGACGCTGAGCAGTTCTTC. Translated, it gives CASTLGDRDAEQFF.

The J gene is TRBJ2-3, the V gene TRBV7-3; D call uncertain. CDR3 length equals 13 residues. Germline assignment: CDR1 SGHTA and CDR2 FQGTGA. Trimming pared 4 bases from V and 4 bases from J, leaving 9 bases between. CDR3 DNA: TGTGCCAGCAGCTGGGCCTTGGCAGATACGCAGTATTTT. Protein product: CASSWALADTQYF.

The chain recombines TRBV5-4 with TRBJ2-5, with a tentative D call TRBD2 (6 bases). Trimming shortened V by 0 bases and J by 5 bases, and 14 bases separated the two germline ends. The CDR3 extends over 15 amino acids. From germline, CDR1 is SGHNT and CDR2 YYREEE (reference sequence). CDR3 DNA sequence: TGTGCCAGCAGCTTGGTTGGGGGGAGAGGTGAGACCCAGTACTTC. Encoded protein: CASSLVGGRGETQYF.

The rearrangement joins TRBV5-5 to TRBJ2-6; D unclear. Germline V lookup: CDR1 SGHKS, CDR2 YYEKEE (reference sequence). The CDR3 sequence is 15 residues long. Trimming pared 1 base from V and 4 bases from J, leaving 9 bases between. The CDR3 DNA follows: TGTGCCAGCAGCTTGTATTCGAGCGGGGCCAACGTCCTGACTTTC. Translating it yields CASSLYSSGANVLTF.

The V and J genes are TRBV28 and TRBJ2-1; D might be TRBD2 (6 bases). Looked up from germline, CDR1 is MDHEN and CDR2 is SYDVKM. Trimming shortened V by 2 bases and J by 7 bases, and 12 bases separated the two germline ends. This CDR3 contains 14 residues. This chain's CDR3 is CASSLRDWWNEQFF. In nucleotides, the CDR3 is TGTGCCAGCAGTTTACGGGACTGGTGGAATGAGCAGTTCTTC.

This chain links TRBV27 with TRBJ1-1, with unresolved D. The germline CDR1 and CDR2 sequences are MNHEY and SMNVEV (reference sequence). The V gene lost 4 bases and the J gene lost 3 bases, with 12 bases spanning the gap. The CDR3 contains 14 residues. The DNA for the CDR3 is TGTGCCAGCAGTTCCCTCGCTGAGGACACTGAAGCTTTCTTT. Translation: CASSSLAEDTEAFF.

The chain recombines TRBV6-1 with TRBJ1-1; D perhaps matches TRBD1 (6 bases). V was cut by 4 bases and J by 3 bases, with 18 bases left in between. Germline V CDR1 and CDR2: MNHNS, SASEGT. The CDR3 length is 16 residues. CDR3 sequence: CASSGPTGRVDTEAFF. CDR3 DNA sequence: TGTGCCAGCAGTGGCCCAACAGGGAGGGTGGACACTGAAGCTTTCTTT.

In this sample, this clone turned up a few times. The chain couples TRBV7-6 to TRBJ1-2; D may be TRBD1 (6 bases). Germline CDR1 SGHVS, CDR2 FNYEAQ. Trimming cost V 5 bases and J 6 bases, with 19 bases left between them. The CDR3 spans 15 residues. CDR3 loop: CASSPVEIQGNGYTF. The CDR3 bases are TGTGCCAGCAGCCCAGTGGAGATACAGGGAAATGGCTACACCTTC.